This T cell receptor beta chain came from a study of T cell responses to AZD1222 COVID-19 vaccine. Comments on this clone: The target antigen is unknown. Within the sample, other DNA sequences also encode this same CDR3.

Broader study findings: Seropositive at baseline were only a handful of AZD1222 recipients. Per reports, nearly half of all spike-specific TCRs target regions that are unmutated in variants. Spike-wide coverage was observed for vaccine-associated CD4 TCRs, with dominant responses at 160-218 and 743-854. Females outnumbered males among donors, who were mostly white British; clonal diversity was possibly underestimated.

V shed 2 bases and J 2 bases; nucleotides not matched to a gene: 2. This CDR3 is 15 amino acids long. In germline, CDR1 is KGHSH, CDR2 LQKENI. The assay was immunoSEQ multiplex PCR, and TCRdb's table has in-frame clones only and misses some. The sample records some 100,000 clones, about 90% being singletons. This clonotype was obtained from an adult in good health. V is TRBV18 and J is TRBJ2-3; 9 nucleotides align to TRBD2. Sequences were derived from peripheral blood, sampled on day 0 of AZD1222 vaccination. CDR3 in DNA: TGTGCCAGCTCACCAGCGGGGGGGACCACAGATACGCAGTATTTT. Translated, it gives CASSPAGGTTDTQYF.